The next 19 T cell receptor beta chains were all read from a single sample in a study of T-cell memory formation after mild COVID-19. TCRdb used MiXCR to reprocess the 5' RACE reads, holding one entry per CDR3 protein. The sample carries about 430,000 distinct CDR3 sequences, around 24% recorded once. Sequencing input: PBMCs or a T cell subset sorted from them (not recorded which). The origin of the receptors is an adult woman who had mild COVID-19 (a few samples of this study predate the infection). Cell type and time point are not known.

A few counts support this clonotype. The rearrangement joins TRBV5-1 to TRBJ2-3; TRBD1 might be the D (5 bases). In germline, CDR1 is SGHRS, CDR2 YFSETQ. With 2 bases removed from V and 4 bases from J, the gap between germline ends came to 11 bases. This CDR3 contains 14 residues. The CDR3 DNA reads as TGCGCCAGCAGCTTAAAAGGGGCAGCAGATACGCAGTATTTT. Residues: CASSLKGAADTQYF.

V gene TRBV7-9 combines with J gene TRBJ2-1, with TRBD2 identical over 10 bases. CDR3 length: 14 residues. CDR1 and CDR2 from the germline V gene are SEHNR and FQNEAQ (reference sequence). With 5 bases clipped from V and 8 bases from J, the junction kept 6 bases outside the gene matches. This chain's CDR3 is CASSPWTSGDEQFF. DNA of the CDR3: TGTGCCAGCAGCCCCTGGACTAGCGGCGATGAGCAGTTCTTC. The full variable domain, in which reference TRBV7-9 and TRBJ2-1 provide the parts outside the CDR3, is DTGVSQNPRHKITKRGQNVTFRCDPISEHNRLYWYRQTLGQGPEFLTYFQNEAQLEKSRLLSDRFSAERPKGSFSTLEIQRTEQGDSAMYLCASSPWTSGDEQFFGPGTRLTVL.

This clonotype has just a few counts. The chain recombines TRBV7-2 with TRBJ2-7; 7 positions agree with TRBD2. Germline V gene lookup returns CDR1 SGHTA and CDR2 FQGNSA. The J segment lost 3 bases and the V segment lost 1 base, leaving 6 bases of the junction unmatched. CDR3 size: 15 residues. The CDR3 region is CASSLGASGVYEQYF. The CDR3, as DNA: TGTGCCAGCAGCTTAGGGGCTAGCGGCGTCTACGAGCAGTACTTC.

This clonotype was picked up a small number of times. This sequence joins TRBV7-9 and TRBJ2-1; TRBD1 matches at 8 bases. Germline CDR1 is SEHNR and CDR2 is FQNEAQ (reference sequence). This CDR3 has 13 amino acids. J gave up 15 bases and V 4 bases, and 11 bases lay outside the gene matches. The CDR3 protein is CASSSYPGQEAFF. The CDR3 coding sequence is TGTGCCAGCAGCTCCTATCCGGGACAGGAGGCGTTCTTC.

The genes are TRBV30 and TRBJ2-5, with D unclear. The CDR3 runs 13 residues. The V end lost 0 bases, the J end lost 0 bases, and 5 bases lay between the germline ends. CDR1 and CDR2 from the germline V gene are GTSNPN and SVGIG (reference sequence). CDR3 DNA: TGTGCCTGGAGTGTGCCGAACCAAGAGACCCAGTACTTC. Translating it yields CAWSVPNQETQYF.

This clonotype has a handful of counts. The V gene is TRBV5-6, the J gene TRBJ2-5; D ambiguous. V lost 4 bases to trimming and J lost 4 bases, with 5 bases between them. The germline gives CDR1 SGHDT, CDR2 YYEEEE. The CDR3 covers 11 residues. The CDR3, as DNA: TGTGCCAGCAGCGCATCAGAGACCCAGTACTTC. This codes for CASSASETQYF. The whole variable domain, remainder taken from reference TRBV5-6 and TRBJ2-5, is DAGVTQSPTHLIKTRGQQVTLRCSPKSGHDTVSWYQQALGQGPQFIFQYYEEEERQRGNFPDRFSGHQFPNYSSELNVNALLLGDSALYLCASSASETQYFGPGTRLLVL.

This chain links TRBV7-2 with TRBJ2-3, with a weak D call TRBD2 (6 bases). The CDR3 has 16 residues. Trimming took 2 bases from V and 0 from J, leaving 12 bases between them. Germline V gives CDR1 SGHTA, CDR2 FQGNSA. Here the CDR3 reads CASSLQSGTSTDTQYF. The DNA for the CDR3 is TGTGCCAGCAGCTTACAATCAGGGACTAGCACAGATACGCAGTATTTT. Combining the CDR3 with reference TRBV7-2 and TRBJ2-3 gives the whole variable domain GAGVSQSPSNKVTEKGKDVELRCDPISGHTALYWYRQSLGQGLEFLIYFQGNSAPDKSGLPSDRFSAERTGGSVSTLTIQRTQQEDSAVYLCASSLQSGTSTDTQYFGPGTRLTVL.

This clonotype was seen more than once but under ten times. CDR3 sequence (DNA): TGCAGCGGTGGAGGGGGTGTGAACACTGAAGCTTTCTTT. It yields the protein CSGGGGVNTEAFF. This chain uses TRBV29-1 with TRBJ1-1; a possible D gene is TRBD1 (6 bases). Per the germline V gene, CDR1 is SQVTM and CDR2 is ANQGSEA. The CDR3 contains 13 residues. Trimming left V 7 bases short and J 0 bases short, with 12 bases between.

This clonotype was counted a few times. This sequence joins TRBV9 and TRBJ2-5; tentative D call: TRBD2 (6 bases). This CDR3 spans 16 amino acids. Trimming shortened V by 4 bases and J by 1 base, and 17 bases separated the two germline ends. Germline CDR1 SGDLS, CDR2 YYNGEE. The CDR3 coding sequence is TGTGCCAGCAGCCCAAACAGGTTGGGGGGCCAAGAGACCCAGTACTTC. It is translated as CASSPNRLGGQETQYF.

This clonotype was recorded at least ten times. The chain has TRBV7-2 and TRBJ2-3; either TRBD1 or TRBD2 may fit D (5 bases each). V shed 5 bases and J shed 2 bases, with 14 bases lying between them. CDR3 length equals 15 residues. The V gene's germline CDR1 is SGHTA and CDR2 FQGNSA. For the CDR3, the DNA is TGTGCCAGCAGCCGCCGGGACCCAAACACAGATACGCAGTATTTT. It encodes CASSRRDPNTDTQYF.

The rearrangement joins TRBV5-1 to TRBJ1-1; TRBD1 matches 9 bases. Germline values: CDR1 SGHRS, CDR2 YFSETQ. This CDR3 is 16 amino acids long. Germline trimming cut 3 bases from V and 2 bases from J; bases unmatched to any gene: 8. The CDR3 region has the DNA TGCGCCAGCAGCTCCGGGACAGGGAGGCTAAACACTGAAGCTTTCTTT. This translates into CASSSGTGRLNTEAFF.

For the CDR3, the DNA is TGTGCCAGCAGCCCCGGGACAGTCAATCAGCCCCAGCATTTT. The encoded protein is CASSPGTVNQPQHF. The chain uses TRBV7-2 and TRBJ1-5; 7 positions agree with TRBD1. Trimming cost V 5 bases and J 3 bases; bases outside gene matches: 4. The length of the CDR3 is 14 residues. Germline-derived CDR1 and CDR2 are SGHTA and FQGNSA. The full variable domain, with the rest looked up from reference TRBV7-2 and TRBJ1-5, is GAGVSQSPSNKVTEKGKDVELRCDPISGHTALYWYRQSLGQGLEFLIYFQGNSAPDKSGLPSDRFSAERTGGSVSTLTIQRTQQEDSAVYLCASSPGTVNQPQHFGDGTRLSIL.

This chain's CDR3 is CATSDPLGGYTF. CDR3 nucleotide sequence: TGTGCCACCAGTGACCCCTTGGGGGGCTACACCTTC. This chain uses TRBV24-1 with TRBJ1-2; D remains ambiguous. Trimming took 4 bases from V and 8 from J, leaving 10 bases between them. This CDR3 region has 12 residues. Germline V gene sequence: CDR1 KGHDR, CDR2 SFDVKD.

This clonotype appeared a few times. V gene TRBV5-5 combines with J gene TRBJ2-5, with 7 bases lining up with TRBD1. CDR1 is SGHKS, CDR2 YYEKEE, per germline (reference sequence). Unmatched junction bases numbered 5, after V lost 5 bases and J lost 1 base. The CDR3 loop spans 14 amino acids. The CDR3 DNA sequence: TGTGCCAGCAGTAACAGGGGATCCCAAGAGACCCAGTACTTC. Its protein product is CASSNRGSQETQYF.

This clonotype was counted between two and nine times. This chain uses TRBV6-2 or TRBV6-3 with TRBJ2-5; D remains ambiguous. Germline V CDR1 and CDR2: MNHEY, SVGEGT. Trimming took off 5 bases at V and 5 bases at J, with 9 bases between the two ends. The CDR3 loop spans 12 amino acids. The CDR3: CASSHRRETQYF. CDR3 DNA: TGTGCCAGCAGTCACCGCCGGGAGACCCAGTACTTC.

The V call is TRBV6-2 or TRBV6-3, the J call TRBJ1-5; 7 positions agree with TRBD1. Germline CDR1 and CDR2: MNHEY and SVGEGT. J was trimmed by 4 bases and V by 5 bases; bases with no gene match: 5. The CDR3 sequence is 14 residues long. The CDR3 DNA reads TGTGCCAGCAGTCCTCTACAGGGGAATCAGCCCCAGCATTTT. It encodes CASSPLQGNQPQHF.

The V gene is TRBV6-6, the J gene TRBJ1-5, with unresolved D. Trimming removed 7 bases from V and 4 bases from J, with 14 bases in between. Germline V CDR1 and CDR2: MNHNY, SVGAGI (reference sequence). This CDR3 is built from 14 residues. The DNA for the CDR3 is TGTGCCAGCACAACGGCGATGGGGAATCAGCCCCAGCATTTT. Translating it yields CASTTAMGNQPQHF.

The chain has TRBV18 and TRBJ2-1; 9 nucleotides align to TRBD1. The germline CDR1 and CDR2 sequences are KGHSH and LQKENI. This CDR3 comprises 16 residues. V trimming: 0 bases; J trimming: 7 bases; junction bases outside the gene matches: 7. CDR3 in DNA: TGTGCCAGCTCACCACCGGGACAGGGTTTGAAGAATGAGCAGTTCTTC. Translated, it gives CASSPPGQGLKNEQFF.

This clonotype was seen repeatedly, ten times or more. V gene TRBV7-2 combines with J gene TRBJ2-3; D is possibly TRBD1 or TRBD2 (5 bases each). The V and J ends lost 4 bases and 1 base respectively, with 15 bases between them. The CDR3 spans 16 residues. Germline V gene lookup returns CDR1 SGHTA and CDR2 FQGNSA. The CDR3 nucleotides are TGTGCCAGCAGCTCCCAGGGTAGGGGACGCACAGATACGCAGTATTTT. Encoded protein: CASSSQGRGRTDTQYF.